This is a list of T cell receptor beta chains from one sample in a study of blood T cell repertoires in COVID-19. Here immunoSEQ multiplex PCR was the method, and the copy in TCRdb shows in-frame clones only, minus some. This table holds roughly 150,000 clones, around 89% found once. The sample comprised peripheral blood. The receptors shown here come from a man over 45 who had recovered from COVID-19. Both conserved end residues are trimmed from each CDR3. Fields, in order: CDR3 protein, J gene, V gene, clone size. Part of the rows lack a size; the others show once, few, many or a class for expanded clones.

cdr3_aa: ASSDPGTSLSYEQY
j_call: TRBJ2-7
v_call: TRBV10-2
clone_size: -

cdr3_aa: ASSIRQNYEQY
j_call: TRBJ2-7
v_call: TRBV6-5
clone_size: -

cdr3_aa: ASSLGRTTNEKLF
j_call: TRBJ1-4
v_call: TRBV7-2
clone_size: -

cdr3_aa: ASSIAGGVEKLF
j_call: TRBJ1-4
v_call: TRBV19
clone_size: -

cdr3_aa: ASTPLAGGPGNEQF
j_call: TRBJ2-1
v_call: TRBV28
clone_size: -

cdr3_aa: ASSLYGGGAVETQY
j_call: TRBJ2-5
v_call: TRBV5-6
clone_size: -

cdr3_aa: ASSRGGASNSPLH
j_call: TRBJ1-6
v_call: TRBV7-9
clone_size: -

cdr3_aa: ASSRGGESDTQY
j_call: TRBJ2-3
v_call: TRBV19
clone_size: once

cdr3_aa: ASSIAGTSEQF
j_call: TRBJ2-1
v_call: TRBV19
clone_size: -

cdr3_aa: ASSQDPGFTDTQY
j_call: TRBJ2-3
v_call: TRBV4-3
clone_size: once

cdr3_aa: ASSLAVWQAKQY
j_call: TRBJ2-3
v_call: TRBV7-2
clone_size: -

cdr3_aa: AISETGGANQPQH
j_call: TRBJ1-5
v_call: TRBV10-3
clone_size: once

cdr3_aa: ASSLAFNEQF
j_call: TRBJ2-1
v_call: TRBV5-4
clone_size: -

cdr3_aa: ASSLAGQDEAF
j_call: TRBJ1-1
v_call: TRBV7-8
clone_size: once

cdr3_aa: ASSLLHGTSPNTGELF
j_call: TRBJ2-2
v_call: TRBV28
clone_size: -

cdr3_aa: ASSGRTQETQY
j_call: TRBJ2-5
v_call: TRBV10-1
clone_size: -

cdr3_aa: SASRLGLAGGDDTQY
j_call: TRBJ2-3
v_call: TRBV20-1
clone_size: -

cdr3_aa: ASSSWGGWNEQF
j_call: TRBJ2-1
v_call: TRBV27
clone_size: once

cdr3_aa: ASSLSGGAPDTQY
j_call: TRBJ2-3
v_call: TRBV27
clone_size: -

cdr3_aa: ASSLRDYNEQF
j_call: TRBJ2-1
v_call: TRBV12-3/TRBV12-4
clone_size: -

cdr3_aa: ASSLGATSGGATDTQY
j_call: TRBJ2-3
v_call: TRBV11-2
clone_size: -

cdr3_aa: ASRGGPQSSYEQY
j_call: TRBJ2-7
v_call: TRBV2
clone_size: -

cdr3_aa: ASSPVTGLEANYGYT
j_call: TRBJ1-2
v_call: TRBV5-5
clone_size: -

cdr3_aa: ASSQVATSGGAGDTQY
j_call: TRBJ2-3
v_call: TRBV4-3
clone_size: -

cdr3_aa: ASSDGRTSGTTSSYEQY
j_call: TRBJ2-7
v_call: TRBV2
clone_size: -

cdr3_aa: ASSYSTGGRETQY
j_call: TRBJ2-5
v_call: TRBV6-2/TRBV6-3
clone_size: -

cdr3_aa: ASSIPPPDRIQETQY
j_call: TRBJ2-5
v_call: TRBV19
clone_size: -

cdr3_aa: ASSLDRVGNEQF
j_call: TRBJ2-1
v_call: TRBV28
clone_size: -

cdr3_aa: ATSDRREGNQPQH
j_call: TRBJ1-5
v_call: TRBV24-1
clone_size: once

cdr3_aa: ASSLPGQGPCYGYT
j_call: TRBJ1-2
v_call: TRBV4-3
clone_size: -

cdr3_aa: ASSLDRGSSGNTIY
j_call: TRBJ1-3
v_call: TRBV5-4
clone_size: -

cdr3_aa: ASRTGTSGTGELF
j_call: TRBJ2-2
v_call: TRBV5-1
clone_size: -

cdr3_aa: ASSIQGDSYNEQF
j_call: TRBJ2-1
v_call: TRBV19
clone_size: few

cdr3_aa: ASSELRETQY
j_call: TRBJ2-5
v_call: TRBV2
clone_size: -

cdr3_aa: ASSAGDRAGVTEAF
j_call: TRBJ1-1
v_call: TRBV5-6
clone_size: -

cdr3_aa: ASSLSGGLYEQY
j_call: TRBJ2-7
v_call: TRBV27
clone_size: -

cdr3_aa: ASSLVGSGSSYNEQF
j_call: TRBJ2-1
v_call: TRBV5-1
clone_size: -

cdr3_aa: ASSLRRYGYT
j_call: TRBJ1-2
v_call: TRBV12-3/TRBV12-4
clone_size: -

cdr3_aa: ASSFDRFGNNEQF
j_call: TRBJ2-1
v_call: TRBV6-5
clone_size: once

cdr3_aa: ASRNPTGTGELF
j_call: TRBJ2-2
v_call: TRBV7-3
clone_size: few